This T cell receptor beta chain was retrieved from a study of T cells in localized non-small cell lung cancer. Generated by immunoSEQ multiplex PCR, the TCRdb table keeps only in-frame clones and is missing some. The table has around 28,000 clones, around 94% seen once. Trimming left V 1 base short and J 0 bases short, with 6 bases between. The germline CDR1 and CDR2 sequences are LNHDA and SQIVND (reference sequence). This CDR3 has 14 residues. Sequenced here: peripheral blood, sampled before any cancer treatment. The TCR sequence derives from a woman aged 40 to 75 with stage I lung adenocarcinoma. V usage is TRBV19 and J usage is TRBJ1-1; no clear D. The CDR3 reads CASSIGIMNTEAFF. DNA for the CDR3: TGTGCCAGTAGTATAGGGATTATGAACACTGAAGCTTTCTTT.